One sample yielded the 3 T cell receptor beta chains listed below, sequenced in a study of T cell responses to AZD1222 COVID-19 vaccine. Assay: immunoSEQ multiplex PCR; the TCRdb copy retains only in-frame clones and omits some. The top ten hold 1.5% to 2% of the sample, which has roughly 130,000 clones, 90% to 95% seen once. The sequencing here drew on peripheral blood, taken on day 0 of AZD1222 vaccination. Receptors were obtained from an adult in good health.

The chain uses TRBV18 and TRBJ1-1; D uncertain. Trimming took 2 bases from V and 1 from J, leaving 11 bases between them. The germline V gene has CDR1 KGHSH and CDR2 LQKENI. The CDR3 covers 15 residues. The CDR3, as DNA: TGTGCCAGCTCACCAACTTCGGGCGGGAACACTGAAGCTTTCTTT. It codes for CASSPTSGGNTEAFF.

This rearrangement joins TRBV6-1 to TRBJ1-1; TRBD1 is a possible D gene (5 bases). Germline loops: CDR1 MNHNS, CDR2 SASEGT. This CDR3 region has 14 residues. V lost 3 bases, J lost 0 bases, and 8 bases lay in between. The CDR3 here is CASSERQLNTEAFF. CDR3 nucleotide sequence: TGTGCCAGCAGTGAGAGACAGTTGAACACTGAAGCTTTCTTT.

The genes are TRBV6-5 and TRBJ2-3; D could derive from TRBD1 or TRBD2 (5 bases each). The CDR3 has 13 amino acids. V lost 6 bases and J lost 10, with 17 bases in between. Germline CDR1 is MNHEY and CDR2 is SVGAGI. CDR3 amino acids: CASSLTRGPAQYF. DNA for the CDR3: TGTGCCAGCAGCCTCACTCGGGGACCGGCGCAGTATTTT.